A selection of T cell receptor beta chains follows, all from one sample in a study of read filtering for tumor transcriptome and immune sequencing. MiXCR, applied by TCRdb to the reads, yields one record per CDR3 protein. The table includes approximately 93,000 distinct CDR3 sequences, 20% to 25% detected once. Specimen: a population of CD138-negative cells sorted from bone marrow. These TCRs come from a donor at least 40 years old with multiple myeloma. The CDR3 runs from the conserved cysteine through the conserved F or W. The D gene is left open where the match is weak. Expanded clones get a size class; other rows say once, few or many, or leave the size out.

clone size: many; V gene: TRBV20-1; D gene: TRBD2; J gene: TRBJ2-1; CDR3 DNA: TGCAGTGCCGTGGGACTAGCGGGGGGGAGCTCCTACAATGAGCAGTTCTTC; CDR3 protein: CSAVGLAGGSSYNEQFF
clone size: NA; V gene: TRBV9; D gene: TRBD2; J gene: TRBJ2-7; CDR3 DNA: TGTGCCGGCAGCGGGACTAGCTCTTACGAGCAGTACTTC; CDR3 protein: CAGSGTSSYEQYF
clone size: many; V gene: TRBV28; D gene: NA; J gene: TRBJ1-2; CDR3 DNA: TGTGCCAGCAGTCCGCCGTACAGGGTTAACTATGGCTACACCTTC; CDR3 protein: CASSPPYRVNYGYTF
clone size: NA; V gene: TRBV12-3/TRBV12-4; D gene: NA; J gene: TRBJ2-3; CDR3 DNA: TGTGCCAGCAGTTTAGTGGCGGAGGGCCTCACAGATACGCAGTATTTT; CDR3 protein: CASSLVAEGLTDTQYF
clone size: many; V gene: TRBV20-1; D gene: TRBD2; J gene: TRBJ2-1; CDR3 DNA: TGCAGTGCTGATGGACTAGCGGGGGGGGCGGGATGGCAGTTCTTC; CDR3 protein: CSADGLAGGAGWQFF
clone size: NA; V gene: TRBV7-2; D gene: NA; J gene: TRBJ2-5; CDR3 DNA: TGTGCCAGCAGCTTAATGGTGGGGTACCAAGAGACCCAGTACTTC; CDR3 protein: CASSLMVGYQETQYF
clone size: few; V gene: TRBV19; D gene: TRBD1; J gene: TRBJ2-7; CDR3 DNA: TGTGCCAGTAGTATTCGGACAGGGGGCTACGAGCAGTACTTC; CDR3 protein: CASSIRTGGYEQYF
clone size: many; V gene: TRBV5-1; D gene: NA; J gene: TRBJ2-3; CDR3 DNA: TGCGCCAGCAGCTTAGGGGACTTCCGAGGGATAGATACGCAGTATTTT; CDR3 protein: CASSLGDFRGIDTQYF
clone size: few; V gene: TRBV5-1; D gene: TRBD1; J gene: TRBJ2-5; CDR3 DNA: TGCGCCAGCAGCCCGCGCCCACAGGGGGCAGGAGAGACCCAGTACTTC; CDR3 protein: CASSPRPQGAGETQYF
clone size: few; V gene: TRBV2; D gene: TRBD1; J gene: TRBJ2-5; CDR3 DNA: TGTGCCAGCAGCACCGAAGGGGGCATTGCCAAAGAGACCCAGTACTTC; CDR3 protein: CASSTEGGIAKETQYF
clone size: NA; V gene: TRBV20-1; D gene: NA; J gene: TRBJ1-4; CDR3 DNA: TGCAGTGCTAGATTCGTGGATGAAAAACTGTTTTTT; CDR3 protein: CSARFVDEKLFF
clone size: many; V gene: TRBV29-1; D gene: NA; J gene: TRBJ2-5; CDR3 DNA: TGCAGCGCGGGACCGGGAGAGACCCAGTACTTC; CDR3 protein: CSAGPGETQYF
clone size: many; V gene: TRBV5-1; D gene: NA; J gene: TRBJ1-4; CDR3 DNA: TGCGCCAGCAGCAGCGAAGGGGGGGCTGACGAAAAACTGTTTTTT; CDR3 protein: CASSSEGGADEKLFF
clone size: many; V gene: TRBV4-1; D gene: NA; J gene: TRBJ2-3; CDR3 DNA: TGCGCCAGCAGCCAAGAAGGAGATACGCAGTATTTT; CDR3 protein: CASSQEGDTQYF
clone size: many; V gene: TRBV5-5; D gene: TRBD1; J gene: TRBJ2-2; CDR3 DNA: TGTGCCAGCAGGCTGCTTGGGACAGGAGGCACCGGGGAGCTGTTTTTT; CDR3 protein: CASRLLGTGGTGELFF
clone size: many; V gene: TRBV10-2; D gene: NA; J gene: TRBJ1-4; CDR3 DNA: TGCGCCAGCAGTGAGTCGCCAGCGGCCATCGAAAAACTGTTTTTT; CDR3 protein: CASSESPAAIEKLFF
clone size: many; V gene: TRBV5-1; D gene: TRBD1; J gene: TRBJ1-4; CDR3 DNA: TGCGCCAGCAGCCGCTCACAGGGGGCGAATGAAAAACTGTTTTTT; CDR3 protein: CASSRSQGANEKLFF
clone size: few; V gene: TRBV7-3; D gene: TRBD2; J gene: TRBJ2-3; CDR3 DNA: TGTGCCAGCAGCGGGACTAGCGGACCCGCAGATACGCAGTATTTT; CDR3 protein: CASSGTSGPADTQYF
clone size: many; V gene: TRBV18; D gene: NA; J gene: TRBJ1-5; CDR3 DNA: TGTGCCAGCTCACCCGCTTTTGGAAGGCAGCCCCAGCATTTT; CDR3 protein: CASSPAFGRQPQHF
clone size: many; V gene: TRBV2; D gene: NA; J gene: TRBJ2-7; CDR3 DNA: TGTGCCAGCAGTACCACAGCCAAACAGTACTTC; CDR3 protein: CASSTTAKQYF
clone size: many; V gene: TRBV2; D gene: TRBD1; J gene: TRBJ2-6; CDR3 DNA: TGTGCCAGCAGTGTATCAGGACAGGTCACGGGCGGGGCCAACGTCCTGACTTTC; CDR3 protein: CASSVSGQVTGGANVLTF
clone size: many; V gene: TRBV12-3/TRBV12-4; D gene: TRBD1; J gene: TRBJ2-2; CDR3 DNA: TGTGCCAGCAGCACCACAGGGGGCCCCGGGGAGCTGTTTTTT; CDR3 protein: CASSTTGGPGELFF
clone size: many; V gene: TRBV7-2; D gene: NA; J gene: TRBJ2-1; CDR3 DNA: TGTGCCAGCAGGGGGGGCCGTAACTCCTACAATGAGCAGTTCTTC; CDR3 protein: CASRGGRNSYNEQFF
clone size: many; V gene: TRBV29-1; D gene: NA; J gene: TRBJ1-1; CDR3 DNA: TGCAGCGTTGTTAGGGCAGGGAGCACTGAAGCTTTCTTT; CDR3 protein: CSVVRAGSTEAFF
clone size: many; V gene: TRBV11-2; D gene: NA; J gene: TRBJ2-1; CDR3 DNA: TGTGCCAGCAGCCCGAACCGAGGGAGGAGAAACAATGAGCAGTTCTTC; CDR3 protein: CASSPNRGRRNNEQFF
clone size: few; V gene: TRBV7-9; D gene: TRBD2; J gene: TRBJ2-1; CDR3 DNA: TGTGCCAGCAAGAAATCTAGCGGGGCCCTTATGGAGCAGTTCTTC; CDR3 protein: CASKKSSGALMEQFF
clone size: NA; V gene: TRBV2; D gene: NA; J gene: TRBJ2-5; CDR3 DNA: TGTGCCAGCAGTGAGAGGGAAGAGACCCAGTACTTC; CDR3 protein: CASSEREETQYF
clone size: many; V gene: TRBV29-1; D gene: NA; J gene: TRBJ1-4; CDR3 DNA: TGCAGCGTGACTGCCGGAACTAATGAAAAACTGTTTTTT; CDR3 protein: CSVTAGTNEKLFF
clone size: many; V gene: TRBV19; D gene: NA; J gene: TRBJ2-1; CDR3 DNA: TGTGCCAGTATAAGCACGGGTGTTCGGGCCAGCTACAATGAGCAGTTCTTC; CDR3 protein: CASISTGVRASYNEQFF
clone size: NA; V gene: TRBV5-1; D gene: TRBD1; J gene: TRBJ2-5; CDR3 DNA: TGCGCCAGCAGCCCCCAGACAGGGCCCATACAAGAGACCCAGTACTTC; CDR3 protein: CASSPQTGPIQETQYF
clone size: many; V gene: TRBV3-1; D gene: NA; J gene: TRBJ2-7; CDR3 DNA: TGTGCCAGCAGCCAACTGGGACGGTACTACGAGCAGTACTTC; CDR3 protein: CASSQLGRYYEQYF
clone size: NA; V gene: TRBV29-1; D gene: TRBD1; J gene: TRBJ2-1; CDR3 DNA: TGCAGCGTTGGGATTACGGGGACAGGGGGCGTCGGGTTCTTT; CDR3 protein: CSVGITGTGGVGFF
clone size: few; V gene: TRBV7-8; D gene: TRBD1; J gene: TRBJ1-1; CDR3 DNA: TGTGCCAGCGCGCGGGACAGGGGTGATGAAGCTTTCTTT; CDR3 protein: CASARDRGDEAFF
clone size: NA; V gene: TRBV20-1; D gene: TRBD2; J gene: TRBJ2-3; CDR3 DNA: TGCAGTGCCATCAGCGGGGGGGCCCTAAAAAGCACAGATACGCAGTATTTT; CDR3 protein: CSAISGGALKSTDTQYF
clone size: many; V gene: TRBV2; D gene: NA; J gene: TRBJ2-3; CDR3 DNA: TGTGCCAGCAGGGAAGATAGTACGCAGTATTTT; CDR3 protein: CASREDSTQYF
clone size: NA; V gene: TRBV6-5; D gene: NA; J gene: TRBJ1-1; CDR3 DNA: TGTGCCAGCAGTTACTCGTCTCAGCCGAACACTGAAGCTTTCTTT; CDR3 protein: CASSYSSQPNTEAFF
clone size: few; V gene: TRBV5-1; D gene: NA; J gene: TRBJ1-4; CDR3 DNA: TGCGCCAGCCAGGGGCTTGGTAATGAAAAACTGTTTTTT; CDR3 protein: CASQGLGNEKLFF
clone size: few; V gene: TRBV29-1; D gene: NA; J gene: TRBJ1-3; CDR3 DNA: TGCAGCGTTGAGGGGCGTGGGTCTGGAAACACCATATATTTT; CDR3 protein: CSVEGRGSGNTIYF
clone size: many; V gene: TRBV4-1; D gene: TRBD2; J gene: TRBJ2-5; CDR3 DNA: TGCGCCAGCAGCCCCCATGAAAGCGGGGTGTTAGAGACCCAGTACTTC; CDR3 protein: CASSPHESGVLETQYF
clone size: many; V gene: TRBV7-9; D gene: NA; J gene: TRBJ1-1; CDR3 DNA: TGTGCCAGCAGCGAGAATGGGACACCAGCTTTCTTT; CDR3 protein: CASSENGTPAFF
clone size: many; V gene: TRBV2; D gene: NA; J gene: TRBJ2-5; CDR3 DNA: TGTGCCAGCAGTGAAGAGGCCCAAGAGACCCAGTACTTC; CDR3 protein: CASSEEAQETQYF
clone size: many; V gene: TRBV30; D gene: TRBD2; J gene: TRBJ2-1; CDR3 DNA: TGTGCCTGGATAGGCGGCGGGGGGCTCCTCAATGAGCAGTTCTTC; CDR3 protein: CAWIGGGGLLNEQFF
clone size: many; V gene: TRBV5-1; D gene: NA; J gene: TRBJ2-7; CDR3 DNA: TGCGCCAGCAGCTTTAACAGGAACTACGAGCAGTACTTC; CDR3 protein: CASSFNRNYEQYF
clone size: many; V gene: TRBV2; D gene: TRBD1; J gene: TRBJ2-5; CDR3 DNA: TGTGCCAGCAGTGAGGGACAGCAAGAGACCCAGTACTTC; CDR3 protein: CASSEGQQETQYF
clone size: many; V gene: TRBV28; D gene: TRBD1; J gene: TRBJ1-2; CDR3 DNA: TGTGCCAGCACAGGGACAGGAAGAGGCTACACCTTC; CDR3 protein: CASTGTGRGYTF
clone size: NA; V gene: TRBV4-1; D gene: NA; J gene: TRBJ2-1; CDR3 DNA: TGCGCCAGCAGCCAGGGTCCCGGGACTCGAGGAGGAGGGGGTCTCAATGAGCAGTTCTTC; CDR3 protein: CASSQGPGTRGGGGLNEQFF
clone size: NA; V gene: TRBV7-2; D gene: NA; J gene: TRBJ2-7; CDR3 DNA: TGTGCCAGCAGCTTGAGGTTTGTACCAGGGATCCACTACGAGCAGTACTTC; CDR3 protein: CASSLRFVPGIHYEQYF
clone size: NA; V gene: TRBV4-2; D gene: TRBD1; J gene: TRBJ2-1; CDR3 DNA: TGTGCCAGCAGCCAAACGACAGGGGGGTCCTACAATGAGCAGTTCTTC; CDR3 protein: CASSQTTGGSYNEQFF